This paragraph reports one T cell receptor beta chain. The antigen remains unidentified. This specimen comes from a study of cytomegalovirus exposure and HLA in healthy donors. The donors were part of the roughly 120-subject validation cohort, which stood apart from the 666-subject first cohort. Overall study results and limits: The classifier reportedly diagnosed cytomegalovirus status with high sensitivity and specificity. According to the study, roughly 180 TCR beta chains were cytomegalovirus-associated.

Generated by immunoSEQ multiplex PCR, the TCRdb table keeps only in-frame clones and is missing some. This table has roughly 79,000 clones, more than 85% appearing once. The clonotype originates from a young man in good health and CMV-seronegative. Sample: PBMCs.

CDR3 in amino acids: CASSLAPRAGANVLTF. The CDR3 region has the DNA TGTGCCAGCAGCTTAGCCCCCAGGGCTGGGGCCAACGTCCTGACTTTC. The chain recombines TRBV11-3 with TRBJ2-6, with D tentatively TRBD1 (5 bases). Trimming stripped 1 base from V and 2 bases from J, with 9 bases between. The germline V gene encodes CDR1 SGHNT and CDR2 YENEEA. The CDR3 consists of 16 residues.